This T cell receptor (beta chain) was captured by sequencing in a study of CD8+ T cells in alopecia areata. Overall study: The drug, tofacitinib, lasted 6 to 18 months, followed by 6 months off drug.

As to this clone: Its cognate antigen is unknown.

The study team obtained lesional scalp punch biopsies and peripheral blood from alopecia areata patients. Using a FACSAria, the CD4+ and CD8+ T cells were sorted from the PBMCs. Extracted RNA was reverse transcribed into cDNA, the sequencing template. Measured with immunoSEQ multiplex PCR; TCRdb has only the in-frame clones, and not every one. The sample has under 75,000 clones, more than 40% seen once; the top ten hold roughly a sixth. Study-level results: It was less clear whether patients shared TCRs than it was in mice, possibly because of HLA.

CDR3 length: 14 residues. Germline V lookup: CDR1 MNHEY, CDR2 SMNVEV (reference sequence). V shed 3 bases, J shed 8 bases, and the junction held 6 bases outside the gene matches. This sequence was found in a human donor with alopecia areata. The chain carries TRBV27 and TRBJ2-1; TRBD2 matches 8 bases. Sequencing used CD8+ T cells sorted from blood, obtained at week 0. CDR3 DNA sequence: TGTGCCAGCAGTTTGCAGCGGGAGATCGATGAGCAGTTCTTC. Translation gives CASSLQREIDEQFF.